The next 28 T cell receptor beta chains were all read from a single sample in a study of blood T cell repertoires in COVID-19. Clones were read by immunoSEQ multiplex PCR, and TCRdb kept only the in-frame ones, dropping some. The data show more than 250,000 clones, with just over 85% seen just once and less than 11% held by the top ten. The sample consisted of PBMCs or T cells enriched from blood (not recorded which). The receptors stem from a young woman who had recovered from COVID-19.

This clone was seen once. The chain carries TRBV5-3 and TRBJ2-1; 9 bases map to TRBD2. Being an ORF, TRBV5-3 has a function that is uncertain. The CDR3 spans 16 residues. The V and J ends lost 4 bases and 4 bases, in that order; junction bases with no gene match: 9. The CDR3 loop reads CARSHSGRLGYNEQFF. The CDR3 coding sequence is TGTGCCAGAAGCCATAGCGGGAGATTAGGGTACAATGAGCAGTTCTTC.

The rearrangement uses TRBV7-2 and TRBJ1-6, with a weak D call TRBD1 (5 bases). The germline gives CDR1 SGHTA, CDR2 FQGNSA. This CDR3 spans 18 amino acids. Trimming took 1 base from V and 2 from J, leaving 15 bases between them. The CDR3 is CASSLVRGGRAYNSPLHF. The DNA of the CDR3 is TGTGCCAGCAGCTTAGTTCGGGGGGGACGCGCCTATAATTCACCCCTCCACTTT.

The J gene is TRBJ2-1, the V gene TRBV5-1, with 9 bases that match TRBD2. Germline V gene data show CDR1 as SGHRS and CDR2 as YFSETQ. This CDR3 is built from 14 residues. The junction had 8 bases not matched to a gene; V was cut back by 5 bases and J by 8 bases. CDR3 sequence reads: CASSGGTSPHEQFF. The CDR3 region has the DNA TGCGCCAGCAGTGGCGGGACTAGCCCCCATGAGCAGTTCTTC.

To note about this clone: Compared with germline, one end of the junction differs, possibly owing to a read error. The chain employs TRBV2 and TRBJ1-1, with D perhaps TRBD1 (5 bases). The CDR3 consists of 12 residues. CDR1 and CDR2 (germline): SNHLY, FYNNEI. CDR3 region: CASSEGAREAFF. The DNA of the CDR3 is TGTGCCAGCAGCGAAGGGGCTCGCGAAGCTTTCTTT.

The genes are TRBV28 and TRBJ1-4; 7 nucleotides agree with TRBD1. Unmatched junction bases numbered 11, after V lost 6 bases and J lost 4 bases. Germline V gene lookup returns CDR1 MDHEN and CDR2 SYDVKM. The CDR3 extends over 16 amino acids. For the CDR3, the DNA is TGTGCCAGCAGCCCCAGTGGGGACAGTTTTAATGAAAAACTGTTTTTT. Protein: CASSPSGDSFNEKLFF.

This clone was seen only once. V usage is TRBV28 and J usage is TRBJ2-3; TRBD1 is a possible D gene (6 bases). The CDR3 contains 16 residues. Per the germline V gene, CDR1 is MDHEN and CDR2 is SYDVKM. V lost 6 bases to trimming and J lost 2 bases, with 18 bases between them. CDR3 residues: CASSGLGTTYTDTQYF. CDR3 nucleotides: TGTGCCAGCAGCGGTTTGGGGACAACCTACACAGATACGCAGTATTTT.

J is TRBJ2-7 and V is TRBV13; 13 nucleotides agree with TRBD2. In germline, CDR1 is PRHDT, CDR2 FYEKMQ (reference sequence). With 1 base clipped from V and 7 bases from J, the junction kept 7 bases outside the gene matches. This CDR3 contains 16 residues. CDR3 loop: CASSLEWTSGRREQYF. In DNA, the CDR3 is TGTGCCAGCAGCTTAGAATGGACTAGCGGGAGAAGAGAGCAGTACTTC.

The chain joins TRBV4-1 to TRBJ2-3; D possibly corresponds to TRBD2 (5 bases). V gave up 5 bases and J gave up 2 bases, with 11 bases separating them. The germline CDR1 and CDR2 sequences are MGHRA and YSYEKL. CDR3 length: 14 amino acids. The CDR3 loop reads CASSILGVTDTQYF. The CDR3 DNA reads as TGCGCCAGCAGCATACTAGGAGTCACAGATACGCAGTATTTT.

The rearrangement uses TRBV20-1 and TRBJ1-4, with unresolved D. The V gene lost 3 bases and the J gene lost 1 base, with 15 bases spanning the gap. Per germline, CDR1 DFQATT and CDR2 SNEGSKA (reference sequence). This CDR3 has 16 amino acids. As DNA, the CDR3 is TGCAGTGCTAGTACTGCCAACGAACGAACTAATGAAAAACTGTTTTTT. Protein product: CSASTANERTNEKLFF.

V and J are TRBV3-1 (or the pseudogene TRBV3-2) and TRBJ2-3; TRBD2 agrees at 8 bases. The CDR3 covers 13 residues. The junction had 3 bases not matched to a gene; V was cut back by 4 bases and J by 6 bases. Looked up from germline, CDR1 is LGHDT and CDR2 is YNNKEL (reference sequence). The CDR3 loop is CASSPGGADTQYF. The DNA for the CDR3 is TGTGCCAGCAGCCCCGGGGGGGCGGATACGCAGTATTTT.

The CDR3 coding sequence is TGCGCCAGCAGCTGGGGAGCGGGGGGGCAAGAGACCCAGTACTTC. Translation gives CASSWGAGGQETQYF. This chain links TRBV5-1 with TRBJ2-5; 10 bases map to TRBD2. The CDR3 runs 15 residues. The trim removed 3 bases at V and 2 bases at J, leaving 4 bases unmatched. CDR1 is SGHRS and CDR2 is YFSETQ in the germline V gene. The full variable domain, completed using reference TRBV5-1 and TRBJ2-5, is KAGVTQTPRYLIKTRGQQVTLSCSPISGHRSVSWYQQTPGQGLQFLFEYFSETQRNKGNFPGRFSGRQFSNSRSEMNVSTLELGDSALYLCASSWGAGGQETQYFGPGTRLLVL.

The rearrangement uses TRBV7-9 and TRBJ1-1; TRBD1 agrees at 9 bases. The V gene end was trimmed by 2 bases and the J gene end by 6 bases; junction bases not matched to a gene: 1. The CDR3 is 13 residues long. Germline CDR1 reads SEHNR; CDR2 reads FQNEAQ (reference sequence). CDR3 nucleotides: TGTGCCAGCAGCTTACGGGACAGGGCTGAAGCTTTCTTT. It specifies CASSLRDRAEAFF.

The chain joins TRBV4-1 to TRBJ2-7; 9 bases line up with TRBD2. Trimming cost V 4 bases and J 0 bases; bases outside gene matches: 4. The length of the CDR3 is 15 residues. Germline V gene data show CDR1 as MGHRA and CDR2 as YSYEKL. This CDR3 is CASSPRTSVSYEQYF. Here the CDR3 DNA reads TGCGCCAGCAGCCCTAGGACTAGCGTCTCCTACGAGCAGTACTTC.

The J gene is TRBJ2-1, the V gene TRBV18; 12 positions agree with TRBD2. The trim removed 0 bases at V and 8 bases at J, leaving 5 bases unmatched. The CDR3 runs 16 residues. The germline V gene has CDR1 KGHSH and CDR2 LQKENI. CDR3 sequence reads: CASSPPGASGRDEQFF. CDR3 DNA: TGTGCCAGCTCACCACCGGGGGCTAGCGGGAGGGATGAGCAGTTCTTC.

CDR3 protein: CATSRTADRTETQYF. DNA of the CDR3: TGTGCCACCAGTCGGACGGCCGACAGGACAGAGACCCAGTACTTC. The chain recombines TRBV24-1 with TRBJ2-5, with TRBD1 as a possible D gene (6 bases). The V gene's germline CDR1 is KGHDR and CDR2 SFDVKD. CDR3 length equals 15 residues. With 6 bases removed from V and 4 bases from J, the gap between germline ends came to 17 bases.

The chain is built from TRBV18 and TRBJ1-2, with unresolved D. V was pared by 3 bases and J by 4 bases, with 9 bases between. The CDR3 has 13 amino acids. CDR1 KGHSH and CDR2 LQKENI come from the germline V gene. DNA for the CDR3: TGTGCCAGCTCACCCGATACAATCTATGGCTACACCTTC. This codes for CASSPDTIYGYTF.

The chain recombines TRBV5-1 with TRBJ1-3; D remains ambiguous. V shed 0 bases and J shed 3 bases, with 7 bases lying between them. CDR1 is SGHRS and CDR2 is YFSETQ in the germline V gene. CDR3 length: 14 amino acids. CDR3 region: CASSLGTDGNTIYF. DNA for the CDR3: TGCGCCAGCAGCTTGGGAACAGATGGAAACACCATATATTTT.

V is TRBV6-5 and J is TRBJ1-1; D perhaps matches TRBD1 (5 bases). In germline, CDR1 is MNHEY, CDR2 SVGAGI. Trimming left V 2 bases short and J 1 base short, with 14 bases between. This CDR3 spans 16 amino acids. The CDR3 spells CASSYGLRTPNTEAFF. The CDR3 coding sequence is TGTGCCAGCAGTTACGGGCTCCGGACACCGAACACTGAAGCTTTCTTT.

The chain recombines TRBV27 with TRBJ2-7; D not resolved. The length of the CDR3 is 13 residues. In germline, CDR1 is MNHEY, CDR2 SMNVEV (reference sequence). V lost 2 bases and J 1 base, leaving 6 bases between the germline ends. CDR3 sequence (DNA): TGTGCCAGCAGTTTAGCGACTTCCTACGAGCAGTACTTC. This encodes CASSLATSYEQYF.

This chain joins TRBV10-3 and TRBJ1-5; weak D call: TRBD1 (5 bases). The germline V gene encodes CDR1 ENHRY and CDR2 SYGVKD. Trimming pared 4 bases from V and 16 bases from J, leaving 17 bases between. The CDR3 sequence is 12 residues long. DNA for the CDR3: TGTGCCATCAGTGGGACGGTTGGGGCAAAACATTTT. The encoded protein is CAISGTVGAKHF.

This CDR3 reads CASSQGDGMIGETQYF. Written as DNA, the CDR3 is TGTGCCAGCAGCCAAGGAGACGGGATGATTGGAGAGACCCAGTACTTC. The chain has TRBV3-1 (or the pseudogene TRBV3-2) and TRBJ2-5, with TRBD2 as a possible D gene (5 bases). Germline V CDR1 and CDR2: LGHDT, YNNKEL (reference sequence). The V end lost 1 base, the J end lost 4 bases, and 16 bases lay between the germline ends. There are 16 residues in the CDR3.

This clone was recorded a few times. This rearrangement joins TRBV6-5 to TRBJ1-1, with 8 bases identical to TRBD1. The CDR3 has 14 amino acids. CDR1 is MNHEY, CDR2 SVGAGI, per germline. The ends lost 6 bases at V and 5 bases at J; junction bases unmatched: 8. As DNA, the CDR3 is TGTGCCAGCAGGCGGACAGGGCGTGAGACTGAAGCTTTCTTT. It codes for CASRRTGRETEAFF.

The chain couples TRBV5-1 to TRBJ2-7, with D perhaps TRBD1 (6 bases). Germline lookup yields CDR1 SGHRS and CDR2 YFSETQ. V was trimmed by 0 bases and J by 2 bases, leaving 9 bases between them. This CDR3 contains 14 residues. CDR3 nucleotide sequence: TGCGCCAGCAGCTTGGGGACAGTCCCCTACGAGCAGTACTTC. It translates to CASSLGTVPYEQYF.

The CDR3 spells CAWSVRGLNTEAFF. The CDR3 DNA sequence: TGTGCCTGGAGTGTACGGGGTCTGAACACTGAAGCTTTCTTT. The chain couples TRBV30 to TRBJ1-1; unclear D gene. This CDR3 spans 14 amino acids. From germline, CDR1 is GTSNPN and CDR2 SVGIG (reference sequence). V gave up 0 bases and J gave up 0 bases, with 8 bases separating them.

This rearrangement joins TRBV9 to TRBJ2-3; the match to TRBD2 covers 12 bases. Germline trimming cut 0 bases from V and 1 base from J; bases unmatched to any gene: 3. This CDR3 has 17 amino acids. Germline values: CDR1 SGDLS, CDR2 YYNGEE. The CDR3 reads CASSVAPSGRGTDTQYF. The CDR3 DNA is TGTGCCAGCAGCGTAGCTCCTAGCGGGAGGGGCACAGATACGCAGTATTTT.

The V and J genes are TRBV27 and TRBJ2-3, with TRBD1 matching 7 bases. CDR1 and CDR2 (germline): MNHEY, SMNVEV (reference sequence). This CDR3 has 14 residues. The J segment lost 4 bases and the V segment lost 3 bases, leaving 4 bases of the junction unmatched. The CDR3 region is CASSFTGVADTQYF. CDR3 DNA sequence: TGTGCCAGCAGTTTCACAGGGGTCGCAGATACGCAGTATTTT.

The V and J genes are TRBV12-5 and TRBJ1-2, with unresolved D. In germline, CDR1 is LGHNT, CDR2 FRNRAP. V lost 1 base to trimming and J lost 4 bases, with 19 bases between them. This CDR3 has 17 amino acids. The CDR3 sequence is CASGLAFDGGPPYGYTF. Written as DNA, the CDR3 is TGTGCTAGTGGTTTGGCCTTCGATGGAGGACCGCCCTATGGCTACACCTTC.

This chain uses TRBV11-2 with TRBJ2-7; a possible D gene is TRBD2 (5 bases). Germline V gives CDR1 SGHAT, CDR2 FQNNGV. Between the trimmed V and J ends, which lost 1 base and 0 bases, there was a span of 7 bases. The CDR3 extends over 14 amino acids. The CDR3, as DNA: TGTGCCAGCAGCTTAGGAGGGAACTCCTACGAGCAGTACTTC. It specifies CASSLGGNSYEQYF.